This entry lists 2 T cell receptor beta chains sequenced from one sample in a study of identical twins. One entry per CDR3 protein, called by TCRdb with MiXCR from the 5' RACE reads. The repertoire holds about 1.7 million distinct CDR3 sequences, with more than 30% as singletons. Sequenced sample: cord blood. These receptors all come from a newborn girl in good health.

The rearrangement uses TRBV12-3 or TRBV12-4 and TRBJ2-5, with 7 nucleotides matching TRBD2. Germline trimming cut 5 bases from V and 2 bases from J; bases unmatched to any gene: 11. This CDR3 has 16 residues. The CDR3 region is CASSLPGRAGQETQYF. The CDR3 nucleotides are TGTGCCAGCAGTCTACCGGGACGAGCGGGACAAGAGACCCAGTACTTC.

The chain carries TRBV10-3 and TRBJ2-3; D tentatively fits TRBD1 or TRBD2 (6 bases each). V lost 10 bases and J lost 0, with 11 bases in between. The length of the CDR3 is 13 residues. The germline CDR1 and CDR2 sequences are ENHRY and SYGVKD. CDR3 loop: CATGDTSTDTQYF. The CDR3 nucleotides read TGTGCCACGGGGGACACCAGCACAGATACGCAGTATTTT.